This T cell receptor beta chain was obtained from a study of T cell responses to AZD1222 COVID-19 vaccine (dated by TCRdb to about 2021). Notes on the research overall: TCR sequencing was performed for about 240 trial participants, of whom roughly 200 were given two doses of AZD1222 and some 26 were given two doses of MenACWY control vaccine. Trial participants were enrolled into age subgroups of 18-55, 56-69 and 70-plus years, which contained about 150, 28 and 57 TCR-sequenced participants, respectively. General conclusions and limits of the study: In the small 56-69-year group, the increase in depth fell short of significance, most likely because of low power. No day 14 peak-response samples were available, so repertoires were characterized only after the peak T cell response. Reportedly, almost half of the unique spike-specific TCRs recognized epitopes lying outside the regions that are mutated in the B.1.351 and B.1.1.7 variants. Conclusions about previously exposed vaccinees are limited because only six or seven AZD1222 recipients were SARS-CoV-2 seropositive at baseline. After two AZD1222 doses, spike-specific TCR breadth and depth were significantly higher than at day 0 and than in MenACWY recipients. CD4 TCRs associated with the vaccine covered the entire spike protein, and the dominant responses were in regions 160-218 and 743-854. Participants were mostly white British and included more females than males, and it was suggested by the authors that clonal diversity may have been underestimated.

A remark on this clone: No cognate antigen has been identified for it. No much larger clone is present one base from it, and per-base qualities are unavailable. The same CDR3 can be traced to other DNA sequences in this sample.

V loses 3 bases, J loses 1 base, and the germline ends lie 6 bases apart. The CDR3 holds 13 amino acids from the cysteine to the phenylalanine. Just CDR3 DNA is preserved here, 39 bases in frame from base 1. For CDR1 and CDR2, the germline V gene (reference sequence) lists LNHDA and SQIVND. The sample's time point, from its label and the paper: about 28 days (+/-7) after the second vaccine dose. AZD1222 recipients whose second dose came at about 4 weeks and those whose second dose came at about 12 weeks were combined into one group, since spike-specific TCR depth and breadth did not differ between the two schedules. Samples from vaccinated people were obtained from the UK trials COV001 and COV002, which included a single-blind randomized controlled phase 2/3 trial of AZD1222 (ChAdOx1 nCoV-19) in healthy adults. Trial participant PBMC samples were collected at day 0 and day 28 after the second dose for TCRbeta chain sequencing.

The CDR3 regions of human TCRbeta chains were analyzed by immunosequencing. The original pipeline was this. TCRs in the repertoires were matched against a reference library of SARS-CoV-2-specific TCRs that had been generated with the MIRA antigen-specificity platform. Breadth was defined as the fraction of unique TCRs that were SARS-CoV-2-associated, and depth was defined as the fraction of total T cells that were SARS-CoV-2-associated. Using the MIRA data, each spike-specific TCR was assigned both to the spike region to which the TCR was reactive and to a CD4 or CD8 class. Log10-transformed breadth and depth values were compared by one-way ANOVA with Sidak's multiple comparisons tests. TCRdb stores this immuneACCESS table with in-frame sequences only. Part of the clones is absent; in the studies checked, under half of the shortfall reflects unresolved V genes, and no reason is known for the rest. V, J and clone size are those of that table, while D and trimming were read from the DNA. This sample holds around 99,000 clones; approximately 91% were observed only once. The ten largest clones capture about 8.3% of the sample.

The V gene is TRBV19 and the J gene is TRBJ1-1, with the D gene too uncertain to name. The sample was peripheral blood, taken 28 days after the second AZD1222 dose. The sequence derives from an adult who received the AZD1222 COVID-19 vaccine. The nucleotides are TGTGCCAGTAGTATTGGTCCGAACACTGAAGCTTTCTTT. Its coded protein is CASSIGPNTEAFF.